This T cell receptor beta chain was captured in a study of shared clonotypes between healthy human individuals. J was trimmed by 5 bases and V by 2 bases; bases with no gene match: 8. The CDR3 contains 16 residues. CDR1 MDHEN and CDR2 SYDVKM come from the germline V gene. This clone came up once. The antigen is undetermined. Study results and caveats: Some clonotypes were shared by all four sorted-subset donors, while others were not shared. The non-shared ones had lower generation probabilities than the shared ones.

Clones were sequenced by immunoSEQ multiplex PCR, and TCRdb holds only the in-frame ones, with some missing. The data contain around 550,000 clones, about 96% of them singletons. The material sequenced was naive CD4+ T cells sorted from blood. The subset was: CD45RA+ positively selected. The TCR sequence derives from a woman aged 30 to 39 in good health. The gene calls are TRBV28 and TRBJ2-7; 11 bases fit TRBD1. CDR3 sequence (DNA): TGTGCCAGCAGTTTACAAGGACAGGGGGCGCGGGACGAGCAGTACTTC. Protein: CASSLQGQGARDEQYF.